A single sample is the source of the 17 T cell receptor beta chains below, sequenced in a study of human T cells and chemical hapten exposure. The library attached unique molecular identifiers to individual cDNA molecules. TCRdb passed the reads through MiXCR, listing each CDR3 protein once. The sample includes 100,000 to 150,000 distinct CDR3 sequences, about 7.7% of them seen just once. Whole blood that had not been fractionated was the source of extracted total RNA. The specimen was whole blood. The receptors were sampled from a human donor in good health. Some clones in this sample may be carry-over from other donors' samples.

Many counts were recorded for this clonotype. This chain uses TRBV12-5 with TRBJ2-7; 7 bases are a match to TRBD1. Trimming removed 4 bases from V and 2 bases from J; junction bases left unmatched: 8. Germline V lookup: CDR1 LGHNT, CDR2 FRNRAP. This CDR3 is built from 15 residues. CDR3 nucleotides: TGTGCTAGTGGTTCCCGGGACAGTGGCCCCTACGAGCAGTACTTC. It is translated as CASGSRDSGPYEQYF.

For the CDR3, the DNA is TGCGCCAGCACCGGGACACCCCGCTATGGCTACACCTTC. Encoded protein: CASTGTPRYGYTF. The rearrangement joins TRBV5-1 to TRBJ1-2, with D perhaps TRBD1 (6 bases). V was shortened by 6 bases and J by 4 bases, with 13 bases between the two germline ends. The germline gives CDR1 SGHRS, CDR2 YFSETQ. The CDR3 length is 13 residues.

The rearrangement uses TRBV7-9 and TRBJ2-3; D gene unclear. This CDR3 has 15 amino acids. Germline V lookup: CDR1 SEHNR, CDR2 FQNEAQ (reference sequence). Trimming cost V 3 bases and J 1 base, with 11 bases left between them. The CDR3 DNA sequence: TGTGCCAGCAGCTTTTCTAGGGATGGCACAGATACGCAGTATTTT. Protein sequence: CASSFSRDGTDTQYF.

This clonotype was seen a handful of times. CDR3 protein: CAISGDGITDTQYF. In nucleotides, the CDR3 is TGTGCCATCAGTGGGGACGGGATCACAGATACGCAGTATTTT. This rearrangement joins TRBV10-3 to TRBJ2-3, with D perhaps given as TRBD1 or TRBD2 (5 bases each). Germline V gene lookup returns CDR1 ENHRY and CDR2 SYGVKD. The CDR3 is 14 amino acids. Trimming took off 4 bases at V and 2 bases at J, with 10 bases between the two ends.

This clonotype was picked up a small number of times. The chain joins TRBV12-3 or TRBV12-4 to TRBJ2-7, with a possible D match to TRBD1 (5 bases). V dropped 7 bases and J dropped 0 bases, with 10 bases sitting between them. The CDR3 has 13 amino acids. The CDR3 loop is CASTPTDSYEQYF. CDR3 DNA sequence: TGTGCCAGCACCCCGACAGACTCCTACGAGCAGTACTTC.

V and J are TRBV7-8 and TRBJ2-3; 9 bases align to TRBD2. The CDR3 runs 16 residues. Looked up from germline, CDR1 is SGHVS and CDR2 is FQNEAQ. The junction had 6 bases not matched to a gene; V was cut back by 3 bases and J by 2 bases. As DNA, the CDR3 is TGTGCCAGCAGCTTCGGCGGGGGGGAGCCCACAGATACGCAGTATTTT. It codes for CASSFGGGEPTDTQYF.

This clonotype was found many times. The CDR3 loop reads CSADLWESRSYNEQFF. The CDR3 DNA sequence: TGCAGCGCTGACCTTTGGGAGAGCCGCTCCTACAATGAGCAGTTCTTC. The genes are TRBV29-1 and TRBJ2-1; D might be TRBD2 (5 bases). The CDR3 length is 16 residues. The V end was cut by 7 bases, the J end by 0 bases, with 19 bases between. Looked up from germline, CDR1 is SQVTM and CDR2 is ANQGSEA.

In this sample, this clonotype turned up many times. The chain carries TRBV7-2 and TRBJ2-1, with D hard to call. There are 11 residues in the CDR3. The germline CDR1 and CDR2 sequences are SGHTA and FQGNSA. Trimming cost V 1 base and J 11 bases, with 6 bases left between them. DNA for the CDR3: TGTGCCAGCAGCTTAGGGTCCAAGCAGTTCTTC. Its translation: CASSLGSKQFF.

The chain employs TRBV19 and TRBJ2-7; 10 bases fit TRBD1. Germline V gene sequence: CDR1 LNHDA, CDR2 SQIVND (reference sequence). The ends lost 5 bases at V and 2 bases at J; junction bases unmatched: 6. CDR3 length: 15 amino acids. The CDR3 nucleotides are TGTGCCAGTAGTCCGGCAGGACAGGGGGCCTACGAGCAGTACTTC. Its protein product is CASSPAGQGAYEQYF.

In its sample, this clonotype was seen a few times. The chain is built from TRBV5-1 and TRBJ2-5; D may match TRBD1 or TRBD2 (5 bases each). Germline V CDR1 and CDR2: SGHRS, YFSETQ. This CDR3 is 15 amino acids long. With 4 bases removed from V and 1 base from J, the gap between germline ends came to 14 bases. The CDR3 sequence is CASSLSGAPQETQYF. DNA of the CDR3: TGCGCCAGCAGCCTATCCGGGGCGCCCCAAGAGACCCAGTACTTC.

This clonotype has only a few counts. This chain joins TRBV20-1 and TRBJ2-1; 7 bases are shared with TRBD2. V lost 3 bases to trimming and J lost 0 bases; unmatched junction nucleotides: 2. This CDR3 spans 14 amino acids. CDR1 and CDR2 (germline): DFQATT, SNEGSKA (reference sequence). The CDR3 coding sequence is TGCAGTGCTAGCGGGAGGAGCTCCTACAATGAGCAGTTCTTC. It is translated as CSASGRSSYNEQFF.

This clonotype has more than one count but fewer than ten. The V call is TRBV10-3, the J call TRBJ2-1; D not certain. The CDR3 loop spans 14 amino acids. Germline V lookup: CDR1 ENHRY, CDR2 SYGVKD. V was clipped by 0 bases and J by 5 bases, with 8 bases between them. This chain's CDR3 is CAISESGTNNEQFF. The CDR3 DNA reads as TGTGCCATCAGTGAGTCGGGCACCAACAATGAGCAGTTCTTC.

The CDR3 here is CASSYSGAGGETGETQYF. The CDR3, as DNA: TGTGCCAGCAGTTACTCAGGGGCCGGGGGCGAGACCGGAGAGACCCAGTACTTC. The V and J genes are TRBV6-5 and TRBJ2-5; possibly TRBD1 or TRBD2 for D (6 bases each). This CDR3 has 18 residues. Germline values: CDR1 MNHEY, CDR2 SVGAGI. V dropped 0 bases and J dropped 4 bases, with 21 bases sitting between them.

This clonotype was detected ten times or more. The genes are TRBV12-3 or TRBV12-4 and TRBJ2-3; 12 bases fit TRBD2. The length of the CDR3 is 15 residues. V shed 6 bases and J 2 bases; nucleotides not matched to a gene: 3. The CDR3 sequence: CASSGLAGYTDTQYF. The CDR3 DNA follows: TGTGCCAGCAGCGGACTAGCGGGGTACACAGATACGCAGTATTTT.

This clonotype was seen ten or more times. The genes are TRBV13 and TRBJ1-1, with no clear D. The germline V gene has CDR1 PRHDT and CDR2 FYEKMQ (reference sequence). The V end lost 1 base, the J end lost 6 bases, and 9 bases lay between the germline ends. The CDR3 totals 13 residues. The CDR3: CASSLEVTAEAFF. In DNA, the CDR3 is TGTGCCAGCAGCTTAGAAGTTACCGCTGAAGCTTTCTTT.

This clonotype was seen at least ten times. This chain joins TRBV27 and TRBJ1-6; unclear D gene. This CDR3 is 16 amino acids long. Trimming took 2 bases from V and 8 from J, leaving 16 bases between them. Germline V gene sequence: CDR1 MNHEY, CDR2 SMNVEV (reference sequence). CDR3 DNA sequence: TGTGCCAGCAGTTTACTTACAGCCCGGGCAGATTCACCCCTCCACTTT. This encodes CASSLLTARADSPLHF.

A few counts support this clonotype. V usage is TRBV30 and J usage is TRBJ2-7, with TRBD2 identical over 16 bases. Germline V gene data show CDR1 as GTSNPN and CDR2 as SVGIG (reference sequence). The length of the CDR3 is 18 residues. J gave up 4 bases and V 5 bases, and 14 bases lay outside the gene matches. CDR3 bases: TGTGCCTGGGCCCTACCGGGACTAGCGGGAGGGTTTTCTTACGAGCAGTACTTC. It specifies CAWALPGLAGGFSYEQYF.